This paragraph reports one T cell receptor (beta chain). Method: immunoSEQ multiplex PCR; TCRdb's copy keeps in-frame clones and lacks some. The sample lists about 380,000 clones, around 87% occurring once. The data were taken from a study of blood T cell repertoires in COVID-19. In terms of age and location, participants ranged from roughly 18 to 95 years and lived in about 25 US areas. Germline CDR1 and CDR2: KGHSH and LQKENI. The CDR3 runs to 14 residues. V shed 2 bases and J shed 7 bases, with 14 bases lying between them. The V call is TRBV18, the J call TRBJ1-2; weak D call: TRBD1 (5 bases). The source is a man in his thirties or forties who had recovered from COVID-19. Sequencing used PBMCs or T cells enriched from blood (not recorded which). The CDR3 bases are TGTGCCAGCTCACCAGGATCTCCGGGGGGTGGCTACACCTTC. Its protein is CASSPGSPGGGYTF.